This entry concerns a single T cell receptor (beta chain). Its matching antigen is unknown. This sample was taken from a study of CXCR3-negative and CXCR3-positive naive CD8 T cells. Broader study findings: CXCR3 levels fell partly with cryopreservation; most assays relied on fresh PBMCs.

The CDR3 length is 15 residues. Germline V lookup: CDR1 LGHDT, CDR2 YNNKEL (reference sequence). UMI labels and 5' RACE were used to prepare the TRB cDNA libraries. Each CDR3 protein gets one entry in TCRdb, which reprocessed the 5' RACE reads and gives no DNA. The sample shows roughly 7,200 distinct CDR3 sequences, and roughly 1.5% sits with its ten largest clones. The receptor was derived from a human donor in good health. Some clones in this sample may be carry-over from other donors' samples. Material: naive CXCR3- CD8+ T cells from blood. As for subset: CD45RO-CCR7+CD27+CD95- naive CD8+ T cells lacking CXCR3 (TNR3-). The chain couples TRBV3-1 to TRBJ2-1; as DNA is missing, the TRBD1 call by TCRdb cannot be tested. The CDR3 region is CASSHSQGATDEQFF.